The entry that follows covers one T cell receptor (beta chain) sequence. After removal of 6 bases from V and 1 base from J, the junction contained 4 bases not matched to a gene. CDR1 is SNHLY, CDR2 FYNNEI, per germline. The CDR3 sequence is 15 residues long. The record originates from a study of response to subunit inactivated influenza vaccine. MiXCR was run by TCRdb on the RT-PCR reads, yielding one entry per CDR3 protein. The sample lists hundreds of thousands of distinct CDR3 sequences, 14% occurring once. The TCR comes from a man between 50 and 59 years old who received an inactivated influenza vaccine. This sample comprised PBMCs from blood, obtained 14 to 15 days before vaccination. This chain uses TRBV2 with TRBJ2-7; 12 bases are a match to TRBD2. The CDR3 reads CASRETSGSSYEQYF. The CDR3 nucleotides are TGTGCCAGCAGGGAGACTAGCGGGAGTTCCTACGAGCAGTACTTC.